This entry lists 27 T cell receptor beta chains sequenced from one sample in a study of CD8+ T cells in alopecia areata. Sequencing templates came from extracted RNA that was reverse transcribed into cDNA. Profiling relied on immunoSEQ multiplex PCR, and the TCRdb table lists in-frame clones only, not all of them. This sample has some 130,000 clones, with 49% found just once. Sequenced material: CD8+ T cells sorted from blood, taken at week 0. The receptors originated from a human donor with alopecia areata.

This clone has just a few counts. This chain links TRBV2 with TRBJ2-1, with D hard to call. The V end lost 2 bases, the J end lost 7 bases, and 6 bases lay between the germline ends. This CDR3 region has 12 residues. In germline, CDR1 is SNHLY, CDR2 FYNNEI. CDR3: CASSERVNEQFF. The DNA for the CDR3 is TGTGCCAGCAGTGAAAGGGTAAATGAGCAGTTCTTC.

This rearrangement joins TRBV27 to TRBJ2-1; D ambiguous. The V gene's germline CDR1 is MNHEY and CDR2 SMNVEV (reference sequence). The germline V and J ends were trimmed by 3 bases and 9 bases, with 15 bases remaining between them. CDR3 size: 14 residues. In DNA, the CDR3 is TGTGCCAGCAGTTTTGGTACAGTTTCTGTTGAGCAGTTCTTC. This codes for CASSFGTVSVEQFF.

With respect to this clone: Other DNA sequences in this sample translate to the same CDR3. CDR3 region: CAWGGSSYEQYF. DNA of the CDR3: TGTGCCTGGGGGGGCAGCTCCTACGAGCAGTACTTC. The chain links TRBV30 to TRBJ2-7; D possibly corresponds to TRBD1 (6 bases). The CDR3 is 12 amino acids. Per the germline V gene, CDR1 is GTSNPN and CDR2 is SVGIG (reference sequence). V was trimmed by 5 bases and J by 0 bases, leaving 8 bases between them. The full variable domain, completed using reference TRBV30 and TRBJ2-7, is SQTIHQWPATLVQPVGSPLSLECTVEGTSNPNLYWYRQAAGRGLQLLFYSVGIGQISSEVPQNLSASRPQDRQFILSSKKLLLSDSGFYLCAWGGSSYEQYFGPGTRLTVT.

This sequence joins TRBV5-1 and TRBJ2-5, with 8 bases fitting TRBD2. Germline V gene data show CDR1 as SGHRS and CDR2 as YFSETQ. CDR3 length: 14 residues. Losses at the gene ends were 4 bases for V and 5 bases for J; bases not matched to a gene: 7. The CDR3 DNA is TGCGCCAGCAGCATGCGGGGGGCCCTGGAGACCCAGTACTTC. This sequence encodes CASSMRGALETQYF.

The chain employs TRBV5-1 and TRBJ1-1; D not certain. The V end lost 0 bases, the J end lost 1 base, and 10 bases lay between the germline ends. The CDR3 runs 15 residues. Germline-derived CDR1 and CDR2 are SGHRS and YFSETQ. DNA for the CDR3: TGCGCCAGCAGCTTGGCCTGGACGGAGAACACTGAAGCTTTCTTT. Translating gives CASSLAWTENTEAFF.

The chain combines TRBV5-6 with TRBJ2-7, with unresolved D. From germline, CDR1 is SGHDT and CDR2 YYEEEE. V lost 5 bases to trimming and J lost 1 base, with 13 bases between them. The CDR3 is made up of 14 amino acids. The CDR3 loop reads CASSPRGSSYEQYF. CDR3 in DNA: TGTGCCAGCAGTCCGAGAGGCAGTTCCTACGAGCAGTACTTC.

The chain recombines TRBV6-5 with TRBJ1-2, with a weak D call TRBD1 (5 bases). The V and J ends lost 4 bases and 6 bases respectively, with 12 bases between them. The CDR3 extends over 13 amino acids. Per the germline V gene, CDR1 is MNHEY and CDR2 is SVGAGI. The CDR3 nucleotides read TGTGCCAGCAGTTCCGATGACAGAAATGGCTACACCTTC. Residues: CASSSDDRNGYTF.

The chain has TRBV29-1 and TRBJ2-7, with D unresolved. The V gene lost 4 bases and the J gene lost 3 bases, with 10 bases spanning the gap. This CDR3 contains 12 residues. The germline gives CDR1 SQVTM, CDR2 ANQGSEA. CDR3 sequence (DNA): TGCAGCGTTGTGGGGTCCTACTACGAGCAGTACTTC. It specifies CSVVGSYYEQYF.

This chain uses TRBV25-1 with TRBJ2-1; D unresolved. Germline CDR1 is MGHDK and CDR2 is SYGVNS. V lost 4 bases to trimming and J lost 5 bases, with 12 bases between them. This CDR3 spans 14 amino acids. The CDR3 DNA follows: TGTGCCAGCAGTGTAGCAGAGTTAGACAATGAGCAGTTCTTC. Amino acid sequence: CASSVAELDNEQFF. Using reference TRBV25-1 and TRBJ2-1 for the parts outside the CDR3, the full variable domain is EADIYQTPRYLVIGTGKKITLECSQTMGHDKMYWYQQDPGMELHLIHYSYGVNSTEKGDLSSESTVSRIRTEHFPLTLESARPSHTSQYLCASSVAELDNEQFFGPGTRLTVL.

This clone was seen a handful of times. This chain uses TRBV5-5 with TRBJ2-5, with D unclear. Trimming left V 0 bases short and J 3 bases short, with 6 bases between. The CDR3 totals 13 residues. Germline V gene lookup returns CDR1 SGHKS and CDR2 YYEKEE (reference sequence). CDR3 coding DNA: TGTGCCAGCAGCTTGGTTGAGAAAGAGACCCAGTACTTC. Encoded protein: CASSLVEKETQYF.

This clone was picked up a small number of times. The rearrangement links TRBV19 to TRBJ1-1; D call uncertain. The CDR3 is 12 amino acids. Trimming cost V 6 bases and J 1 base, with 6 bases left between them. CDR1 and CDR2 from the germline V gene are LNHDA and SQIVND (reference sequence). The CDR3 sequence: CASRTANTEAFF. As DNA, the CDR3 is TGTGCCAGTAGGACTGCGAACACTGAAGCTTTCTTT.

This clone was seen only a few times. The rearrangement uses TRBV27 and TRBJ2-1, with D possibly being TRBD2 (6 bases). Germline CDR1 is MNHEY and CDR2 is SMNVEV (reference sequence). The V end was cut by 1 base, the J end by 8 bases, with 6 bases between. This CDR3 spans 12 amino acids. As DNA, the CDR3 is TGTGCCAGCAGTTTATGGGGGGATGAGCAGTTCTTC. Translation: CASSLWGDEQFF.

The CDR3 region has the DNA TGTGCTAGTGATCCGGGACAGGGGCCCTTTCGGTCACCCCTCCACTTT. This translates into CASDPGQGPFRSPLHF. The chain combines TRBV12-5 with TRBJ1-6, with 10 positions matching TRBD1. CDR1 and CDR2 (germline): LGHNT, FRNRAP. The CDR3 is 16 amino acids. The J segment lost 10 bases and the V segment lost 7 bases, leaving 13 bases of the junction unmatched.

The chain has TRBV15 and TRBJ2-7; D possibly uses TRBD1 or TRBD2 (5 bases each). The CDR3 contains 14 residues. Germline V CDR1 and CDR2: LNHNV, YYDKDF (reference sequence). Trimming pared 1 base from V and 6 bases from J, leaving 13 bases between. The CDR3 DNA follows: TGTGCCACCAGCAGAGCCGGGGCTGATTTCGAGCAGTACTTC. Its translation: CATSRAGADFEQYF.

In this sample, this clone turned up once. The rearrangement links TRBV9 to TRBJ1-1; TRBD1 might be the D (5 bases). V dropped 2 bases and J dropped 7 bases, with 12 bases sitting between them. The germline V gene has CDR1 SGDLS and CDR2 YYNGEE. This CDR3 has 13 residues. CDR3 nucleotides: TGTGCCAGCAGCGTGGGGGGTAACGGTGAAGCTTTCTTT. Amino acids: CASSVGGNGEAFF.

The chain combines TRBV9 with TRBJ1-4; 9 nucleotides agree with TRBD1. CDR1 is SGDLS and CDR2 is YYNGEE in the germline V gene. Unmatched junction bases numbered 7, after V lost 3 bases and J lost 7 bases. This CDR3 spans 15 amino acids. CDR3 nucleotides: TGTGCCAGCAGCGCCACCGGGACAGGGACTGAAAAACTGTTTTTT. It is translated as CASSATGTGTEKLFF.

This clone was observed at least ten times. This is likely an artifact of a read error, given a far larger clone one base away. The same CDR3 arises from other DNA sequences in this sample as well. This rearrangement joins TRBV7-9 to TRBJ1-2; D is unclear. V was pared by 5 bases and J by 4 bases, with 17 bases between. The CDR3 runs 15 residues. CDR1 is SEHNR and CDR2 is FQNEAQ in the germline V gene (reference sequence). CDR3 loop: CASSQDRASGYGYTF. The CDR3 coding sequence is TGTGCCAGCAGCCAAGATAGGGCCAGCGGCTATGGCTACACCTTC.

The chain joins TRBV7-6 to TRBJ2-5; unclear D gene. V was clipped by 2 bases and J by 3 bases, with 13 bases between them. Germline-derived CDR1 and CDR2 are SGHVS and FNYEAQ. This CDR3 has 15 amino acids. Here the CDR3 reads CASSLTPGRKETQYF. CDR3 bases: TGTGCCAGCAGCTTAACTCCGGGTCGTAAAGAGACCCAGTACTTC. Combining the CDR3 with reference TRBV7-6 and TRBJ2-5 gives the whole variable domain GAGVSQSPRYKVTKRGQDVALRCDPISGHVSLYWYRQALGQGPEFLTYFNYEAQQDKSGLPNDRFSAERPEGSISTLTIQRTEQRDSAMYRCASSLTPGRKETQYFGPGTRLLVL.

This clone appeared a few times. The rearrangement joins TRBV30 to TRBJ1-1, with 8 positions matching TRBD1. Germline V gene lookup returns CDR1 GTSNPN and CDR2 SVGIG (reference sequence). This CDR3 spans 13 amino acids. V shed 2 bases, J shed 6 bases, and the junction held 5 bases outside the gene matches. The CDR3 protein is CAWSPGQGAEAFF. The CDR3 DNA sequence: TGTGCCTGGAGTCCCGGACAGGGAGCTGAAGCTTTCTTT.

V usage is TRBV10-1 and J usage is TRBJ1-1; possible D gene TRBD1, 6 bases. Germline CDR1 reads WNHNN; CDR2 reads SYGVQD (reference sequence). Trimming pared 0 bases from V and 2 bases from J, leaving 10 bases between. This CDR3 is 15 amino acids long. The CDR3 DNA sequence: TGCGCCAGCAGTGAGTCTACCGGGGGCAACACTGAAGCTTTCTTT. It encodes CASSESTGGNTEAFF.

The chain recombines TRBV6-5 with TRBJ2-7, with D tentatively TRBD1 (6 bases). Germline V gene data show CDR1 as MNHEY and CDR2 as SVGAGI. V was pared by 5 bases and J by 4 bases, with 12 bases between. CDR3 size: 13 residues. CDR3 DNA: TGTGCCAGCAGTCAGGGACACGTATACGAGCAGTACTTC. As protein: CASSQGHVYEQYF.

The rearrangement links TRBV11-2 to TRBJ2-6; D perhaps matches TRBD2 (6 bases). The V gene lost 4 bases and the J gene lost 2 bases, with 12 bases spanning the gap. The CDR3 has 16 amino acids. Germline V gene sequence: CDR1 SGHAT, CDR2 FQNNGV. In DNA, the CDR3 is TGTGCCAGCAGCTCAGGAGCGGGCACTGGGGCCAACGTCCTGACTTTC. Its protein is CASSSGAGTGANVLTF.

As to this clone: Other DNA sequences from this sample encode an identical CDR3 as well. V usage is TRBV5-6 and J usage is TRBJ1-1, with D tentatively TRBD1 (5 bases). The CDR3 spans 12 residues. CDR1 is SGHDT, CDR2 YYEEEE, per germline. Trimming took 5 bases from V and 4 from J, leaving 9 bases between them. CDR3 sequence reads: CASSWGGTEAFF. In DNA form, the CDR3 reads TGTGCCAGCAGTTGGGGGGGCACTGAAGCTTTCTTT.

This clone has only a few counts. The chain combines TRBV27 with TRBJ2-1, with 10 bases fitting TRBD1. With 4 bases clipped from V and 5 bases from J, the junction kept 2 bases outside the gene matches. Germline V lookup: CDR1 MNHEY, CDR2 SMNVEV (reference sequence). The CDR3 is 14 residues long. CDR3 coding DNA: TGTGCCAGCAGTTGGGACAGGGGTAACAATGAGCAGTTCTTC. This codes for CASSWDRGNNEQFF.

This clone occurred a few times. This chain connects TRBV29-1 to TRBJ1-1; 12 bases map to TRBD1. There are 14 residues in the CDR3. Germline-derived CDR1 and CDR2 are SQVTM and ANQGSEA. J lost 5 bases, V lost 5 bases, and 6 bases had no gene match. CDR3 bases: TGCAGCGTTCCGGGACAGGGGGCCTGGACTGAAGCTTTCTTT. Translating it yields CSVPGQGAWTEAFF.

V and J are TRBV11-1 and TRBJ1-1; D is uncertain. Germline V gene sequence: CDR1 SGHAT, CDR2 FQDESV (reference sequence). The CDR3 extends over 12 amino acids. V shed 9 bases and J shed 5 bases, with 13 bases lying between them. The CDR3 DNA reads TGTGCCAGTGGACCGGGAAGGACTGAAGCTTTCTTT. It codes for CASGPGRTEAFF. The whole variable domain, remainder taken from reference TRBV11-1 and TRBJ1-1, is EAEVAQSPRYKITEKSQAVAFWCDPISGHATLYWYRQILGQGPELLVQFQDESVVDDSQLPKDRFSAERLKGVDSTLKIQPAELGDSAMYLCASGPGRTEAFFGQGTRLTVV.

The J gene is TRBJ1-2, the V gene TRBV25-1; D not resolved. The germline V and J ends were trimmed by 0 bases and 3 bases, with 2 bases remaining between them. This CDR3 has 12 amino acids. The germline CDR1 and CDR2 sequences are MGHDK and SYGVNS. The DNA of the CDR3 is TGTGCCAGCAGTGAATATTACTATGGCTACACCTTC. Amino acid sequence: CASSEYYYGYTF.